This TCR beta chain was recovered during a study of PD-L1 blockade in urothelial cancer (TCRdb year 2017). Background for the entire study: All patients started therapy around 2014 and received atezolizumab 1,200 mg intravenously every 3 weeks. About 85% of the roughly 29 patients were identified as males with urothelial cancer of bladder origin, and a prior smoking history was reported by 18 of 29 patients. Patients had an ECOG performance status of 0 or 1 and had received between 0 and 3 prior chemotherapy regimens. Blood samples were analyzed 3 weeks after the start of treatment (second dose) and 6 weeks after the start of treatment. Blood samples gave median yields of approximately 130,000 T cells and 82,636 unique TCRs, along with a median clonality of about 0.084. The study was an exploratory multi-omic analysis of somatic, immune and clinical correlates of response to PD-L1 blockade with atezolizumab in urothelial cancer. Pretreatment tumor samples, along with matched peripheral blood collected serially before and after atezolizumab treatment, underwent TCR sequencing. Durable clinical benefit was defined as progression-free survival longer than 6 months, and TCR features were also tested against progression-free and overall survival. In the same patients, whole exome sequencing and RNA sequencing of pretreatment tumors were performed in addition to TCR sequencing. Durable clinical benefit was achieved by nine patients but not by the remaining 20. Around 30 patients had pretreatment blood TCR-seq, around 25 had at least one posttreatment blood collection, and around 25 had tumor TCR-seq. Overall study outcomes, separate from this receptor: A pretreatment peripheral blood TCR clonality below the median was linked to improved progression-free and overall survival. Small sample size (n ≈ 29) and many exploratory analyses mean the results are intended to be hypothesis-generating. At 3 weeks after the start of treatment, tumor-associated TCR clones in peripheral blood had expanded more in patients with durable benefit (n of about 22, p = 0.022).

A total of around 30 patients with locally advanced or metastatic urothelial carcinoma, treated at Memorial Sloan Kettering on a trial protocol, made up the cohort. Peripheral blood mononuclear cells were collected from each patient pretreatment and during treatment, giving between 1 and 8 total time points per patient. The Qiagen DNeasy Blood extraction kit was used to purify genomic DNA from total PBMCs and tumor samples. PBMCs were collected pretreatment and during treatment, and were isolated and stored as previously described. About this clone itself: Its antigen has not been determined. Per-base qualities were not stored, and no clone one base away is much larger.

Each PCR received spiked-in synthetic TCR analog templates so that absolute template abundance could be estimated from read counts. The immunoSEQ assay was used to amplify TCRbeta CDR3 regions from genomic DNA with bias-controlled V and J gene primers. Sequencing of rearranged TCRbeta segments was done at approximately 20X coverage. The paper's data handling went like this. Sequencing errors were corrected by clustering and CDR3s were annotated against IMGT to assign V, D and J genes. Downstream analyses used only productive TCRbeta rearrangements, leaving out any out-of-frame or stop-codon sequences. Clonality was computed as one minus Shannon entropy normalized by the log of the number of unique productive sequences. Fisher's exact test with Benjamini-Hochberg correction, at a threshold of adjusted p below 0.01, was used to find clones that differed between time points or between blood and tumor. What TCRdb holds here is the immuneACCESS table cut down to in-frame rearrangements. Part of the clones is not present; checked against another copy, under half of the missing clones reflect an unresolved V gene, and the others are unexplained. V and J calls and clone size are given by that table; D and trimming were obtained from the DNA. For this sample there are more than 50,000 clones; over 75% appear just once. The ten largest clonotypes hold 3.5% to 5.5% of the sample.

Per the germline V gene, SGHAT is the CDR1 and FQNNGV is the CDR2. After removal of 1 base from V and 5 bases from J, the junction retains 16 bases not matched to a gene. The CDR3 spans 19 residues, from the cysteine through the phenylalanine. Only the CDR3 region is kept as DNA, spanning 57 bases read in frame from base 1. The TCR originated in a man between 65 and 80 years old with urothelial cancer. This material consisted of PBMCs, taken around atezolizumab (anti-PD-L1) treatment. Recombination joined TRBV11-2 with TRBJ2-7; 11 of the junction bases match TRBD2. The nucleotides are TGTGCCAGCAGCTTAGGGGCTAGCGGGAGGAGTAGTCTGTGGGACGAGCAGTACTTC. It codes for CASSLGASGRSSLWDEQYF.